This T cell receptor (beta chain) is drawn from a study of OX40 agonist ivuxolimab in advanced cancers. For the study at large: All patients had ivuxolimab intravenously every 2 weeks at 0.01 to 10 mg/kg. Findings of the study overall: Among expanded peripheral T cells, antigen specificity went undetermined.

With baseline, cycle 4 day 1, and cycle 7 day 1 as timepoints, blood was sampled. CDR1 is WNHNN and CDR2 is SYGVQD in the germline V gene (reference sequence). V was shortened by 2 bases and J by 0 bases, with 5 bases between the two germline ends. CDR3 length: 13 amino acids. In the case of this clone: As yet, its antigen is unknown. This sample includes further DNA sequences coding for the same CDR3.

Method: immunoSEQ multiplex PCR; TCRdb's copy keeps in-frame clones and lacks some. Found here are 70,000 to 95,000 clones, 90% to 95% of them singletons; the top ten hold around 1.1%. The sequenced sample was CD4+ or CD8+ T cells sorted from blood, obtained in a trial of the OX40 agonist ivuxolimab. The receptor's source is an adult with an advanced solid tumor such as melanoma, head and neck, liver or kidney cancer. V is TRBV10-1 and J is TRBJ2-7; the D is unclear. This CDR3 is CASSEDGSYEQYF. CDR3 bases: TGCGCCAGCAGTGAGGACGGCTCCTACGAGCAGTACTTC.